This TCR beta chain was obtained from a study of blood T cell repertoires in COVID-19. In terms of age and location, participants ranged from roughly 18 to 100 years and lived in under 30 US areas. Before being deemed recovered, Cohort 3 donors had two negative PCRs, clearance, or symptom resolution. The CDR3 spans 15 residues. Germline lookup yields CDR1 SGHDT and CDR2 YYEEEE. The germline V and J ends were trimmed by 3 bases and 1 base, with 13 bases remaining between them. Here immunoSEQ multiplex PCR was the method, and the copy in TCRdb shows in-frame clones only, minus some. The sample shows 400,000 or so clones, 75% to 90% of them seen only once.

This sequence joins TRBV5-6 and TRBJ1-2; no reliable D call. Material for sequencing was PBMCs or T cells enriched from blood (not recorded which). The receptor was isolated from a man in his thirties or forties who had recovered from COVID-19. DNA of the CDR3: TGTGCCAGCAGCTACCGGGGAAATAATAACTATGGCTACACCTTC. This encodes CASSYRGNNNYGYTF.